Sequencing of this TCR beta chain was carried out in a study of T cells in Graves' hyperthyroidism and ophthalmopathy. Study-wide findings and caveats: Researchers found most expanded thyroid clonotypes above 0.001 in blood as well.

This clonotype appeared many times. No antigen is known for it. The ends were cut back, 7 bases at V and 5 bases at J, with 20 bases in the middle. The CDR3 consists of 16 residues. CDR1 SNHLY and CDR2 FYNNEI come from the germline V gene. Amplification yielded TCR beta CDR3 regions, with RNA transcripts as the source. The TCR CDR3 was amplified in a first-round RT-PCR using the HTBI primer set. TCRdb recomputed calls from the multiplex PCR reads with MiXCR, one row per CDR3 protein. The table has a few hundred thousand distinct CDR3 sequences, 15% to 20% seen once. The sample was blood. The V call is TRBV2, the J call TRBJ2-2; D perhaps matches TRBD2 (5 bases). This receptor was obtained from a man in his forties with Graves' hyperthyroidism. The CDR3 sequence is CASKGRLVGRTGELFF. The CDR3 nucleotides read TGTGCCAGCAAAGGCCGACTCGTGGGGAGAACCGGGGAGCTGTTTTTT.